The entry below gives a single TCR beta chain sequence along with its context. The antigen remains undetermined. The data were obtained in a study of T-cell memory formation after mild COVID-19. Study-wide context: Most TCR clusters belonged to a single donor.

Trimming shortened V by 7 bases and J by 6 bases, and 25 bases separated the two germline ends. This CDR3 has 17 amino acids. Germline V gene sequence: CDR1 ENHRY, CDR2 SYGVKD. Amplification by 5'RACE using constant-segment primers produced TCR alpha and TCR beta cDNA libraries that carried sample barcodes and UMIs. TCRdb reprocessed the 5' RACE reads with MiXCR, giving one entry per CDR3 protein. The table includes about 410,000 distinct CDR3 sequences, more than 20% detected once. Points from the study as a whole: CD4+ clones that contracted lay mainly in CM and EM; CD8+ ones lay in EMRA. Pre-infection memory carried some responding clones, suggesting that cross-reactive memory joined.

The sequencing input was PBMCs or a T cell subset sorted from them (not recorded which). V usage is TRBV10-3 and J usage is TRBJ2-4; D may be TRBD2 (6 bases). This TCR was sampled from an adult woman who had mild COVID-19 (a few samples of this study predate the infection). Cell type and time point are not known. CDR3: CAITPFAGSGTPNIQYF. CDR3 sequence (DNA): TGTGCCATCACCCCTTTTGCGGGATCTGGGACGCCAAACATTCAGTACTTC.